This T cell receptor beta chain is from a study of beta chain features in type 1 diabetes. Study-wide results and caveats: Within each of all four CD4+ subsets, Type 1 diabetes patients had TCRB CDR3s that were moderately but significantly shorter. Insertions at VDJ junctions were less frequent in type 1 diabetes patients. These patients also deleted more nucleotides at the same junctions.

CD4+ cells of the naive, central memory, regulatory and stem cell-like memory types were sorted via CD45RO/CCR7/CD25/CD127/CD95/CD27. Expressed TCRB transcripts were sequenced, since all the RNA that had been isolated was reverse transcribed. Sequenced by immunoSEQ multiplex PCR; TCRdb stores in-frame clones only, minus some. The sample includes more than 120,000 clones, around an eighth of them seen just once. CDR3 length equals 13 residues. J lost 10 bases, V lost 4 bases, and 3 bases had no gene match. Germline assignment: CDR1 SNHLY and CDR2 FYNNEI. Remarks on this clone: Its target is unknown.

The sequence derives from a man aged 18 to 30 with type 1 diabetes. The sample consisted of central memory CD4+ T cells from blood. The chain is built from TRBV2 and TRBJ1-6; TRBD1 matches 8 bases. The CDR3 sequence is CASSADRDSPLHF. CDR3 nucleotide sequence: TGTGCCAGCAGTGCGGACAGGGACTCACCCCTCCACTTT.